Listed below are T cell receptor beta chains from one sample, sequenced in a study of regulatory T cells in long-lasting Graves disease. One entry per CDR3 protein results from TCRdb running MiXCR on the multiplex PCR reads. The sample has roughly 500,000 distinct CDR3 sequences, 12% to 15% seen once. The same data also contributed to another study, on T cells in Graves' hyperthyroidism and ophthalmopathy.

The sample in question was peripheral blood mononuclear cells (PBMCs), obtained at new diagnosis, from a patient treated with antithyroid drugs. The receptors originated from a woman in her forties or fifties with Graves disease. CDR3s leave out the opening cysteine and the closing phenylalanine or tryptophan. Clone size is given for some rows only: seen once, a few or many times, or a class if the clone is expanded.

>TRBV19|few
ASSTSSGGRRDTQY
>TRBV25-1|NA
ASRTGYNNSPLH
>TRBV20-1|many
SAVLSWDHNEQF
>TRBV28|many
ASSLGLGDGSLADTQY
>TRBV20-1|many
SASQYEQF
>TRBV2|many
ASSDFGTANQPQH
>TRBV3-1|many
ASSQDAKANYGYT
>TRBV18|many
ASSPPNQGPSYNEQF
>TRBV29-1|few
SVPGLAGKYNEQF
>TRBV5-5|many
ASSLHTYEQY
>TRBV6-1|many
ASSEFDISYGYT
>TRBV6-5|many
ASSYWQGNEQY
>TRBV27|NA
ASSLLAGVGNEQF
>TRBV30|NA
AWSVSGAGGYT
>TRBV12-3/TRBV12-4|many
ASNSGGTDTQY
>TRBV28|NA
ASSYRQGPGELF
>TRBV30|NA
AWSYRSNTGELF
>TRBV6-2/TRBV6-3|many
ASSYGQTQY
>TRBV2|many
ASSEALAAYNEQF
>TRBV3-1|NA
ASSQRLAGLYEQY
>TRBV3-1|NA
ASSQALRTSGRSETQY
>TRBV12-3/TRBV12-4|many
ASRPTGSVYEQY
>TRBV20-1|many
SAPIAGGRWETQY
>TRBV6-1|many
ASQRGGFSNQPQH
>TRBV6-2/TRBV6-3|many
ASSYSRNSNQPQH
>TRBV5-1|NA
ASSLGRLTSSYEQY
>TRBV5-8|NA
ASSLGLAGDYNEQF
>TRBV29-1|many
SVVGSSGEYNEQF
>TRBV28|many
ASSTTGESSNEQF
>TRBV11-2|many
ASSPTLAGLENEQF
>TRBV5-4|many
ASSFVAGGPMNIQY
>TRBV29-1|many
SVPGTSGTSDTQY
>TRBV7-6|many
ANSLAVSTDTQY
>TRBV20-1|NA
SASLRHTASGANVLT
>TRBV28|many
ASSPLAGVADTQY
>TRBV11-2|many
ASTSPGERNTIY
>TRBV19|few
GGQIYNEQF
>TRBV28|many
ASSSAGSLAQH
>TRBV28|many
ASSLVGTGGNSPLH
>TRBV10-3|NA
AISRQGAFEAF
>TRBV28|NA
ASRIRPGLAGVNEQF
>TRBV9|few
ASSPGGVAYEQY
>TRBV10-3|NA
AIRSGGSLSEQY
>TRBV5-1|many
ASSLTSGRGNEQF
>TRBV5-1|few
ASSEGRNTGELF
>TRBV5-1|NA
ASSLEASGSVDTQY
>TRBV10-2|NA
ATSGQGAETQY
>TRBV30|many
AWGLAGETQY
>TRBV7-9|few
ASSSSQGATNEKLF